This entry describes one T cell receptor beta chain. Germline V gives CDR1 SGHDT, CDR2 YYEEEE. This CDR3 comprises 15 residues. V was clipped by 4 bases and J by 3 bases; unmatched bases: 5. Authors' methods: How many nucleated cells were present was estimated from reference gene primer amplification. This table comes from immunoSEQ multiplex PCR, and its TCRdb copy is limited to in-frame clones, with some not included. That table is the source of V, J and clone size, and D and trimming were worked out from the DNA. The table shows 50,000 or so clones, with more than 70% occurring only once. The data are from a study of blood T cell repertoires in COVID-19. The overall study: The United States, Italy and Spain were the sources of the acute and convalescent COVID-19 samples. PBMCs, B-cell-depleted T cells, or T cells were the source of the cDNA or gDNA that made up the material.

The sample comprised peripheral blood. The rearrangement uses TRBV5-6 and TRBJ2-3; TRBD2 aligns across 10 bases. This receptor was obtained from an elderly woman with acute or convalescent COVID-19. CDR3 DNA: TGTGCCAGCAGCCCCTTAGCGGGAGGAACAGATACGCAGTATTTT. This codes for CASSPLAGGTDTQYF.